The next 27 T cell receptor beta chains were all read from a single sample in a study of technical replicates of blood from four donors. Assay: immunoSEQ multiplex PCR; the TCRdb copy retains only in-frame clones and omits some. The table has 75,000 to 95,000 clones, 90% to 96% seen once. Specimen: T cells isolated from PBMCs. The receptors here all came from a human donor in good health.

The chain combines TRBV12-5 with TRBJ1-1, with D possibly matching TRBD1 (5 bases). The germline V and J ends were trimmed by 3 bases and 6 bases, with 11 bases remaining between them. The germline CDR1 and CDR2 sequences are LGHNT and FRNRAP. The length of the CDR3 is 13 residues. CDR3 region: CASGLGDTSEAFF. CDR3 coding DNA: TGTGCTAGTGGTTTAGGGGATACGTCTGAAGCTTTCTTT.

The chain carries TRBV7-9 and TRBJ1-5; 7 positions agree with TRBD1. V gave up 5 bases and J gave up 6 bases; unmatched junction bases: 7. Germline assignment: CDR1 SEHNR and CDR2 FQNEAQ (reference sequence). CDR3 size: 14 residues. The CDR3 loop is CASSPRDRGQPQHF. For the CDR3, the DNA is TGTGCCAGCAGCCCCCGGGACAGAGGTCAGCCCCAGCATTTT.

The rearrangement links TRBV4-2 to TRBJ2-4, with 7 bases matching TRBD1. Germline V gene sequence: CDR1 LGHNA, CDR2 YNFKEQ. The CDR3 runs to 15 residues. V lost 5 bases and J lost 6; bases outside the gene matches: 10. DNA for the CDR3: TGTGCCAGCAGCTTTCCTGGAGCAGGGGGAAACATTCAGTACTTC. This sequence encodes CASSFPGAGGNIQYF.

The gene calls are TRBV6-1 and TRBJ2-2; possibly TRBD2 for D (6 bases). From germline, CDR1 is MNHNS and CDR2 SASEGT. CDR3 length: 16 residues. V was trimmed by 1 base and J by 3 bases, leaving 12 bases between them. CDR3 in DNA: TGTGCCAGCAGTGAAGGGGGTTGGGGGGACACCGGGGAGCTGTTTTTT. Protein sequence: CASSEGGWGDTGELFF.

The CDR3 DNA follows: TGCAGCCCGGGGGGACTAGCGGGACCAGATACGCAGTATTTT. Its protein is CSPGGLAGPDTQYF. The chain carries TRBV29-1 and TRBJ2-3; 13 nucleotides align to TRBD2. This CDR3 comprises 14 residues. The germline gives CDR1 SQVTM, CDR2 ANQGSEA. V shed 8 bases and J 4 bases; nucleotides not matched to a gene: 6.

This rearrangement joins TRBV19 to TRBJ1-2; perhaps TRBD1 as D (5 bases). The ends were cut back, 3 bases at V and 4 bases at J, with 6 bases in the middle. This CDR3 has 12 residues. CDR1 LNHDA and CDR2 SQIVND come from the germline V gene (reference sequence). This CDR3 reads CASSIQGYGYTF. The CDR3 DNA is TGTGCCAGTAGTATCCAGGGCTATGGCTACACCTTC.

This chain connects TRBV27 to TRBJ2-7; 9 bases map to TRBD1. Looked up from germline, CDR1 is MNHEY and CDR2 is SMNVEV (reference sequence). The CDR3 is 15 amino acids. With V trimmed by 4 bases and J by 5 bases, 9 bases remained unmatched. This chain's CDR3 is CASSSEQGATDEQYF. The CDR3 DNA reads TGTGCCAGCAGTTCCGAACAGGGGGCGACGGACGAGCAGTACTTC.

The CDR3: CASSYSTGFWHEQYF. DNA of the CDR3: TGTGCCAGCAGTTACTCGACAGGTTTTTGGCACGAGCAGTACTTC. The gene calls are TRBV6-5 and TRBJ2-7; possible D gene TRBD1, 6 bases. The ends were cut back, 0 bases at V and 5 bases at J, with 14 bases in the middle. Germline lookup yields CDR1 MNHEY and CDR2 SVGAGI. This CDR3 has 15 amino acids.

The chain has TRBV11-2 and TRBJ2-7, with 7 bases that match TRBD1. CDR1 and CDR2 from the germline V gene are SGHAT and FQNNGV. The CDR3 contains 14 residues. V lost 4 bases to trimming and J lost 3 bases; unmatched junction nucleotides: 6. The CDR3 DNA reads as TGTGCCAGCAGCTCCCTAGGACAGGTCTACGAGCAGTACTTC. Its protein is CASSSLGQVYEQYF.

The chain carries TRBV19 and TRBJ2-3, with TRBD2 identical over 12 bases. The length of the CDR3 is 16 residues. V dropped 3 bases and J dropped 4; count of bases not matched to a gene: 5. The germline V gene has CDR1 LNHDA and CDR2 SQIVND (reference sequence). The CDR3 coding sequence is TGTGCCAGTAGTATCCGACTAGCGGGAGAGTCAGATACGCAGTATTTT. This translates into CASSIRLAGESDTQYF. The whole variable domain, filled in from reference TRBV19 and TRBJ2-3, reads DGGITQSPKYLFRKEGQNVTLSCEQNLNHDAMYWYRQDPGQGLRLIYYSQIVNDFQKGDIAEGYSVSREKKESFPLTVTSAQKNPTAFYLCASSIRLAGESDTQYFGPGTRLTVL.

The sample holds one count of this clone. The chain couples TRBV7-9 to TRBJ2-7; 11 bases are a match to TRBD2. The CDR3 covers 16 residues. V dropped 3 bases and J dropped 4; count of bases not matched to a gene: 8. The germline gives CDR1 SEHNR, CDR2 FQNEAQ (reference sequence). CDR3 bases: TGTGCCAGCAGCTTCCCGATTGGACTAGCGGGTTACGAGCAGTACTTC. It codes for CASSFPIGLAGYEQYF.

The V call is TRBV6-5, the J call TRBJ2-3; D remains unclear. Trimming took 2 bases from V and 1 from J, leaving 4 bases between them. CDR1 is MNHEY and CDR2 is SVGAGI in the germline V gene. The CDR3 sequence is 13 residues long. The CDR3 loop reads CASSYVGTDTQYF. The CDR3, as DNA: TGTGCCAGCAGTTACGTAGGCACAGATACGCAGTATTTT.

V is TRBV19 and J is TRBJ1-2; 7 bases fit TRBD1. The V gene's germline CDR1 is LNHDA and CDR2 SQIVND (reference sequence). There are 12 residues in the CDR3. J lost 3 bases, V lost 6 bases, and 1 base had no gene match. In DNA, the CDR3 is TGTGCCAGTAGAGGGGGCTACTATGGCTACACCTTC. This encodes CASRGGYYGYTF. Filled out from reference TRBV19 and TRBJ1-2, the complete variable domain reads DGGITQSPKYLFRKEGQNVTLSCEQNLNHDAMYWYRQDPGQGLRLIYYSQIVNDFQKGDIAEGYSVSREKKESFPLTVTSAQKNPTAFYLCASRGGYYGYTFGSGTRLTVV.

This sequence joins TRBV15 and TRBJ2-4; TRBD1 matches at 10 bases. The V segment lost 1 base and the J segment 10 bases; nucleotides outside the gene matches: 10. The germline gives CDR1 LNHNV, CDR2 YYDKDF (reference sequence). The CDR3 covers 16 residues. The CDR3 DNA reads as TGTGCCACCAGCAGAGGGACAGGGGGGATAAAGAGTATTCAGTACTTC. It yields the protein CATSRGTGGIKSIQYF.

The rearrangement joins TRBV9 to TRBJ2-7; 9 bases agree with TRBD2. The CDR3 has 15 residues. Trimming took 2 bases from V and 4 from J; bases not matched to a gene: 7. Germline V gene sequence: CDR1 SGDLS, CDR2 YYNGEE. CDR3 sequence (DNA): TGTGCCAGCAGCGTGTTTAGCGGGAGTATATACGAGCAGTACTTC. This gives the protein CASSVFSGSIYEQYF.

The chain joins TRBV7-6 to TRBJ2-3; maybe TRBD1 (6 bases). Trimming left V 2 bases short and J 6 bases short, with 6 bases between. CDR1 and CDR2 from the germline V gene are SGHVS and FNYEAQ. This CDR3 comprises 12 residues. CDR3 sequence (DNA): TGTGCCAGCAGCTTAACAGGGGATACGCAGTATTTT. Encoded protein: CASSLTGDTQYF.

The V gene is TRBV7-9, the J gene TRBJ2-7, with 7 positions matching TRBD1. The CDR3 consists of 13 residues. Germline-derived CDR1 and CDR2 are SEHNR and FQNEAQ (reference sequence). V shed 1 base and J 6 bases; nucleotides not matched to a gene: 3. DNA of the CDR3: TGTGCCAGCAGCTTAGTTTCAGGGGGCGAGCAGTACTTC. This sequence encodes CASSLVSGGEQYF.

The rearrangement joins TRBV10-1 to TRBJ2-1; D is perhaps TRBD2 (6 bases). Trimming pared 4 bases from V and 7 bases from J, leaving 11 bases between. Germline V CDR1 and CDR2: WNHNN, SYGVQD (reference sequence). The CDR3 loop spans 13 amino acids. The CDR3 here is CASSVMGGNEQFF. The CDR3 DNA is TGCGCCAGCAGTGTGATGGGGGGAAATGAGCAGTTCTTC.

The chain joins TRBV28 to TRBJ1-4; 10 positions agree with TRBD1. The trim removed 6 bases at V and 3 bases at J, leaving 7 bases unmatched. Germline V gives CDR1 MDHEN, CDR2 SYDVKM. The CDR3 has 16 residues. CDR3 amino acids: CASSTGTGASNEKLFF. The CDR3 bases are TGTGCCAGCAGCACCGGGACAGGGGCTTCTAATGAAAAACTGTTTTTT.

The genes are TRBV7-3 and TRBJ2-7; possible D gene TRBD2, 5 bases. Germline CDR1 is SGHTA and CDR2 is FQGTGA. This CDR3 comprises 13 residues. The ends were cut back, 4 bases at V and 4 bases at J, with 11 bases in the middle. As DNA, the CDR3 is TGTGCCAGCAGCTCCGGACTGACTTACGAGCAGTACTTC. It encodes CASSSGLTYEQYF.

CDR3 region: CASSPTGGQPQHF. CDR3 bases: TGTGCCAGCTCACCTACAGGGGGTCAGCCCCAGCATTTT. The chain uses TRBV18 and TRBJ1-5; TRBD1 matches 8 bases. The CDR3 covers 13 residues. Germline V gives CDR1 KGHSH, CDR2 LQKENI. V dropped 3 bases and J dropped 6; count of bases not matched to a gene: 1.

This clone was picked up one time. The V gene is TRBV5-1, the J gene TRBJ2-3; 13 nucleotides agree with TRBD2. The CDR3 is 15 residues long. Per germline, CDR1 SGHRS and CDR2 YFSETQ. Trimming took 2 bases from V and 6 from J; bases not matched to a gene: 3. As DNA, the CDR3 is TGCGCCAGCAGCTTAGGACTAGCGGGAGTGGATACGCAGTATTTT. It yields the protein CASSLGLAGVDTQYF.

The chain is built from TRBV6-4 and TRBJ2-6, with TRBD1 matching over 8 bases. Germline CDR1 MRHNA, CDR2 SNTAGT. V lost 4 bases to trimming and J lost 4 bases; unmatched junction nucleotides: 9. The CDR3 runs 17 residues. CDR3 DNA sequence: TGTGCCAGCAGTGCCTCCCCGACAGGGGACGGGGCCAACGTCCTGACTTTC. Its translation is CASSASPTGDGANVLTF.

V is TRBV6-5 and J is TRBJ2-7; D is ambiguous. This CDR3 has 11 amino acids. The V gene lost 8 bases and the J gene lost 7 bases, with 12 bases spanning the gap. Per the germline V gene, CDR1 is MNHEY and CDR2 is SVGAGI. CDR3 nucleotide sequence: TGTGCCAGCTTGAGTGGAGCTGAGCAGTACTTC. Amino acids: CASLSGAEQYF.

The genes are TRBV10-3 and TRBJ2-7; 7 bases agree with TRBD1. Trimming took 6 bases from V and 4 from J; bases not matched to a gene: 9. Per germline, CDR1 ENHRY and CDR2 SYGVKD. CDR3 length: 14 amino acids. The CDR3: CAIRDPGQKYEQYF. The CDR3 DNA is TGTGCCATCAGGGATCCGGGACAGAAGTACGAGCAGTACTTC.

V and J are TRBV5-1 and TRBJ1-1; tentatively, D is TRBD1 (6 bases). CDR1 is SGHRS, CDR2 YFSETQ, per germline. This CDR3 spans 14 amino acids. The V gene lost 3 bases and the J gene lost 10 bases, with 19 bases spanning the gap. In DNA form, the CDR3 reads TGCGCCAGCAGCTCGGACAGTGGATCCGATCGAGCTTTCTTT. Protein sequence: CASSSDSGSDRAFF.

The sample holds one count of this clone. The chain joins TRBV9 to TRBJ2-3; TRBD1 matches at 7 bases. CDR3 length: 15 residues. Trimming cost V 0 bases and J 4 bases; bases outside gene matches: 5. Germline loops: CDR1 SGDLS, CDR2 YYNGEE. The CDR3 sequence is CASSVDRGSADTQYF. DNA of the CDR3: TGTGCCAGCAGCGTAGACAGGGGAAGTGCAGATACGCAGTATTTT.